This T cell receptor beta chain was captured by sequencing in a study of shared clonotypes between healthy human individuals. Method: immunoSEQ multiplex PCR; TCRdb's copy keeps in-frame clones and lacks some. The table lists roughly 500,000 clones, 90% to 96% of them singletons. Findings of the study overall: Across subsets, estimated richness was generally greater for naive than for memory populations.

Regarding this clone: Its antigen is not known.

The V and J ends lost 0 bases and 3 bases respectively, with 8 bases between them. Germline V gene sequence: CDR1 GTSNPN, CDR2 SVGIG (reference sequence). CDR3 length: 13 residues. V is TRBV30 and J is TRBJ1-1; D gene unclear. Specimen: naive CD4+ T cells sorted from blood. Documented subset: CD45RA+ positively selected. The sequence was obtained from a woman aged 25 to 45 in good health. CDR3 amino acids: CAWSVSGDTEAFF. For the CDR3, the DNA is TGTGCCTGGAGTGTAAGCGGGGACACTGAAGCTTTCTTT.